The 30 T cell receptor beta chains reported below all come from one sample, sequenced in a study of T-cell reconstitution after alpha-beta-depleted transplantation in children. It was with unique molecular identifiers that the TCRbeta library was prepared. In TCRdb, the PCR reads were re-called with MiXCR into one record per CDR3 protein. The profile shows 250,000 to 300,000 distinct CDR3 sequences, almost 10% of them singletons. The sequencing here drew on PBMCs from the stem cell graft donor, taken from the stem cell graft. These receptors all come from a human donor who donated a stem cell graft to a child with SCID.

The rearrangement joins TRBV5-1 to TRBJ2-5, with 8 bases matching TRBD1. Germline loops: CDR1 SGHRS, CDR2 YFSETQ. V was pared by 4 bases and J by 5 bases, with 7 bases of the junction left unmatched. This CDR3 is 14 amino acids long. CDR3: CASSPDRVGETQYF. The CDR3 DNA sequence: TGCGCCAGCAGCCCGGACAGGGTAGGCGAGACCCAGTACTTC.

There are many counts of this clonotype. The chain has TRBV5-1 and TRBJ2-7; TRBD1 matches at 10 bases. Germline assignment: CDR1 SGHRS and CDR2 YFSETQ. The CDR3 is made up of 14 amino acids. Trimming at V came to 4 bases and at J to 2 bases, leaving 3 bases not matched to a gene. In DNA, the CDR3 is TGCGCCAGCAGCGCGGGACAGGGGACCTACGAGCAGTACTTC. It encodes CASSAGQGTYEQYF.

The chain combines TRBV2 with TRBJ2-7; 7 bases match TRBD2. Germline V gene data show CDR1 as SNHLY and CDR2 as FYNNEI. The CDR3 has 19 amino acids. The junction had 20 bases not matched to a gene; V was cut back by 6 bases and J by 0 bases. Written as DNA, the CDR3 is TGTGCCAGCAGCTCCCCTTCAGGGAGGGGCGTCCCGAGCTCCTACGAGCAGTACTTC. Encoded protein: CASSSPSGRGVPSSYEQYF.

V gene TRBV12-3 or TRBV12-4 combines with J gene TRBJ2-3; TRBD2 agrees at 8 bases. The CDR3 covers 14 residues. With 7 bases clipped from V and 6 bases from J, the junction kept 9 bases outside the gene matches. CDR3 sequence reads: CASTPGGGPDTQYF. As DNA, the CDR3 is TGTGCCAGCACCCCTGGCGGGGGGCCCGATACGCAGTATTTT.

The chain employs TRBV7-2 and TRBJ2-7; D is ambiguous. CDR1 is SGHTA and CDR2 is FQGNSA in the germline V gene. The germline V and J ends were trimmed by 5 bases and 2 bases, with 16 bases remaining between them. This CDR3 region has 15 residues. The CDR3 region is CASSVYGVGTYEQYF. The CDR3 DNA reads as TGTGCCAGCAGCGTATACGGTGTTGGAACCTACGAGCAGTACTTC.

This clonotype turned up a few times. This chain links TRBV13 with TRBJ2-3; 10 positions agree with TRBD2. Germline lookup yields CDR1 PRHDT and CDR2 FYEKMQ (reference sequence). The CDR3 has 17 residues. V lost 0 bases and J lost 4; bases outside the gene matches: 7. CDR3 sequence (DNA): TGTGCCAGCAGCTTAGGGGTGAGGACTAGCGGATCAGATACGCAGTATTTT. Its protein is CASSLGVRTSGSDTQYF. The complete variable domain, with remaining parts taken from reference TRBV13 and TRBJ2-3, reads AAGVIQSPRHLIKEKRETATLKCYPIPRHDTVYWYQQGPGQDPQFLISFYEKMQSDKGSIPDRFSAQQFSDYHSELNMSSLELGDSALYFCASSLGVRTSGSDTQYFGPGTRLTVL.

This clonotype was counted between two and nine times. The rearrangement uses TRBV15 and TRBJ2-5; maybe TRBD1 (6 bases). The CDR3 sequence is 13 residues long. Trimming pared 5 bases from V and 3 bases from J, leaving 10 bases between. The germline CDR1 and CDR2 sequences are LNHNV and YYDKDF (reference sequence). The DNA for the CDR3 is TGTGCCACCAGCCTCGGGACAAAAGAGACCCAGTACTTC. Translated, it gives CATSLGTKETQYF.

In this sample, this clonotype turned up a few times. The chain carries TRBV2 and TRBJ2-7, with TRBD2 identical over 11 bases. From germline, CDR1 is SNHLY and CDR2 FYNNEI. With 4 bases clipped from V and 0 bases from J, the junction kept 8 bases outside the gene matches. The length of the CDR3 is 17 residues. The CDR3 nucleotides are TGTGCCAGCAGTGCCCTAGCGGGGGGCCCGTACTCCTACGAGCAGTACTTC. This translates into CASSALAGGPYSYEQYF.

This chain links TRBV2 with TRBJ2-3; weak D call: TRBD1 (5 bases). The CDR3 is 14 amino acids. Between the trimmed V and J ends, which lost 4 bases and 2 bases, there was a span of 10 bases. In germline, CDR1 is SNHLY, CDR2 FYNNEI. CDR3: CASSAGRATDTQYF. CDR3 coding DNA: TGTGCCAGCAGTGCCGGCAGGGCCACAGATACGCAGTATTTT.

V is TRBV7-9 and J is TRBJ2-7; D might be TRBD1 (6 bases). Germline V CDR1 and CDR2: SEHNR, FQNEAQ (reference sequence). V lost 5 bases to trimming and J lost 3 bases, with 20 bases between them. The length of the CDR3 is 16 residues. The DNA of the CDR3 is TGTGCCAGCAGCGGAAGCCAGGGGCCCCTTTTCTACGAGCAGTACTTC. The encoded protein is CASSGSQGPLFYEQYF.

This clonotype occurred many times. The V and J genes are TRBV5-6 and TRBJ1-1; 7 bases agree with TRBD1. Losses at the gene ends were 1 base for V and 1 base for J; bases not matched to a gene: 4. The germline V gene has CDR1 SGHDT and CDR2 YYEEEE. This CDR3 region has 15 residues. CDR3 in amino acids: CASSLSPGGNTEAFF. DNA for the CDR3: TGTGCCAGCAGCTTGTCTCCAGGGGGGAACACTGAAGCTTTCTTT.

The chain uses TRBV5-1 and TRBJ2-3, with D perhaps matching TRBD1 (5 bases). Looked up from germline, CDR1 is SGHRS and CDR2 is YFSETQ. The CDR3 spans 14 residues. V lost 0 bases, J lost 5 bases, and 10 bases lay in between. The CDR3 is CASSLAGNIDTQYF. The CDR3 region has the DNA TGCGCCAGCAGCTTGGCAGGGAACATAGATACGCAGTATTTT.

This clonotype occurred a few times. V is TRBV2 and J is TRBJ1-6; 7 bases line up with TRBD1. The trim removed 8 bases at V and 0 bases at J, leaving 7 bases unmatched. The germline V gene has CDR1 SNHLY and CDR2 FYNNEI. The CDR3 consists of 16 residues. CDR3 nucleotide sequence: TGTGCCAGCGGGGAGGGACAGATCTCCTATAATTCACCCCTCCACTTT. Translated, it gives CASGEGQISYNSPLHF.

The V and J genes are TRBV12-3 or TRBV12-4 and TRBJ2-7; D possibly matches TRBD1 or TRBD2 (5 bases each). CDR3 length: 12 residues. The ends were cut back, 6 bases at V and 7 bases at J, with 13 bases in the middle. Here the CDR3 reads CASRAGTEEQYF. DNA of the CDR3: TGTGCCAGCAGGGCAGGGACGGAAGAGCAGTACTTC.

This clonotype was seen at least ten times. The rearrangement uses TRBV12-3 or TRBV12-4 and TRBJ1-2; unclear D gene. V gave up 4 bases and J gave up 1 base, with 7 bases separating them. This CDR3 region has 13 residues. The CDR3 region has the DNA TGTGCCAGCAGTTCGGGGAATAACTATGGCTACACCTTC. Translation: CASSSGNNYGYTF.

This clonotype was seen a handful of times. The V gene is TRBV7-2, the J gene TRBJ2-1; D not resolved. The CDR3 is 16 residues long. Germline-derived CDR1 and CDR2 are SGHTA and FQGNSA. Trimming left V 7 bases short and J 5 bases short, with 21 bases between. This CDR3 reads CASNPQGMRPNNEQFF. CDR3 DNA sequence: TGTGCCAGCAACCCCCAAGGCATGAGACCCAACAATGAGCAGTTCTTC.

This clonotype was counted ten times or more. V gene TRBV11-2 combines with J gene TRBJ2-3; D is possibly TRBD1 or TRBD2 (5 bases each). Per germline, CDR1 SGHAT and CDR2 FQNNGV. Trimming stripped 1 base from V and 4 bases from J, with 21 bases between. CDR3 length: 18 residues. The CDR3 bases are TGTGCCAGCAGCTTAGCTCTGGGGCTAGCCATGGGATCAGATACGCAGTATTTT. Translated, it gives CASSLALGLAMGSDTQYF. The full variable domain, rest sourced from reference TRBV11-2 and TRBJ2-3, is EAGVAQSPRYKIIEKRQSVAFWCNPISGHATLYWYQQILGQGPKLLIQFQNNGVVDDSQLPKDRFSAERLKGVDSTLKIQPAKLEDSAVYLCASSLALGLAMGSDTQYFGPGTRLTVL.

This clonotype was seen a handful of times. V gene TRBV24-1 combines with J gene TRBJ2-3; D is possibly TRBD2 (6 bases). CDR3 size: 13 residues. V was cut by 9 bases and J by 2 bases, with 11 bases left in between. Germline values: CDR1 KGHDR, CDR2 SFDVKD. DNA for the CDR3: TGTGCCACCCAGCCTAGCGACACAGATACGCAGTATTTT. Its translation: CATQPSDTDTQYF.

The sample holds a few counts of this clonotype. The genes are TRBV11-2 and TRBJ1-1; perhaps TRBD1 as D (5 bases). The germline V gene has CDR1 SGHAT and CDR2 FQNNGV. V dropped 1 base and J dropped 4 bases, with 16 bases sitting between them. The CDR3 sequence is 16 residues long. CDR3 amino acids: CASSLVGPQAITEAFF. DNA of the CDR3: TGTGCCAGCAGCTTAGTCGGGCCACAGGCGATCACTGAAGCTTTCTTT.

The genes are TRBV25-1 and TRBJ2-7; the D is unclear. CDR1 is MGHDK, CDR2 SYGVNS, per germline. V lost 0 bases and J lost 4, with 4 bases in between. The length of the CDR3 is 12 residues. This CDR3 reads CASSEYDYEQYF. The CDR3, as DNA: TGTGCCAGCAGTGAATATGATTACGAGCAGTACTTC.

In its sample, this clonotype was seen a few times. V usage is TRBV10-3 and J usage is TRBJ2-7, with D perhaps TRBD1 (7 bases). Trimming took 5 bases from V and 3 from J, leaving 14 bases between them. Germline loops: CDR1 ENHRY, CDR2 SYGVKD. The CDR3 is 14 amino acids. CDR3 sequence reads: CAISNQGGGYEQYF. The CDR3 DNA reads TGTGCCATCAGTAACCAGGGGGGAGGCTACGAGCAGTACTTC.

This clonotype was seen more than once but under ten times. This chain links TRBV12-3 or TRBV12-4 with TRBJ1-1; D is uncertain. CDR3 length: 11 amino acids. The germline V and J ends were trimmed by 5 bases and 8 bases, with 9 bases remaining between them. CDR3 sequence: CASSGRGEAFF. The CDR3 DNA follows: TGTGCCAGCAGTGGTCGGGGAGAAGCTTTCTTT.

This clonotype showed up just a few times. V usage is TRBV5-1 and J usage is TRBJ2-5; D may be TRBD2 (6 bases). The germline V gene encodes CDR1 SGHRS and CDR2 YFSETQ. V gave up 4 bases and J gave up 5 bases, with 15 bases separating them. The CDR3 consists of 14 residues. CDR3 amino acids: CASSLARGFETQYF. The CDR3 DNA follows: TGCGCCAGCAGCCTCGCCCGGGGGTTCGAGACCCAGTACTTC.

At least ten counts were recorded for this clonotype. V usage is TRBV5-1 and J usage is TRBJ1-4; D is ambiguous. V lost 6 bases and J 0 bases, leaving 9 bases between the germline ends. This CDR3 is built from 14 residues. Germline V gene data show CDR1 as SGHRS and CDR2 as YFSETQ. CDR3 loop: CASKPSPTNEKLFF. The CDR3 DNA reads TGCGCCAGCAAGCCTTCCCCAACTAATGAAAAACTGTTTTTT.

This clonotype was picked up a small number of times. This sequence joins TRBV6-1 and TRBJ1-5; a weak D match, TRBD1 (6 bases). V shed 4 bases and J shed 6 bases, with 13 bases lying between them. The germline gives CDR1 MNHNS, CDR2 SASEGT. CDR3 length: 14 residues. The CDR3 DNA reads TGTGCCAGCAGTGCCGGGGGGCAGTTTCAGCCCCAGCATTTT. Its translation: CASSAGGQFQPQHF.

This clonotype was counted only a few times. The chain couples TRBV20-1 to TRBJ2-3, with TRBD2 matching 11 bases. This CDR3 contains 16 residues. V lost 1 base, J lost 6 bases, and 9 bases stayed unmatched. The germline CDR1 and CDR2 sequences are DFQATT and SNEGSKA (reference sequence). CDR3 sequence: CSARVMRLAGPDTQYF. CDR3 in DNA: TGCAGTGCTAGAGTCATGCGACTAGCGGGGCCTGATACGCAGTATTTT.

J is TRBJ1-1 and V is TRBV7-9; TRBD1 agrees at 7 bases. After removal of 0 bases from V and 1 base from J, the junction contained 2 bases not matched to a gene. The CDR3 runs 15 residues. Germline V lookup: CDR1 SEHNR, CDR2 FQNEAQ (reference sequence). CDR3 residues: CASSLAAGGNTEAFF. DNA of the CDR3: TGTGCCAGCAGCTTAGCGGCAGGGGGGAACACTGAAGCTTTCTTT.

The chain couples TRBV7-9 to TRBJ2-1; possibly TRBD2 for D (6 bases). This CDR3 has 14 amino acids. V was pared by 6 bases and J by 8 bases, with 17 bases between. Germline loops: CDR1 SEHNR, CDR2 FQNEAQ (reference sequence). This CDR3 reads CASSLDGGTDEQFF. CDR3 DNA: TGTGCCAGCAGTCTCGACGGGGGAACGGATGAGCAGTTCTTC.

This clonotype appeared a few times. V usage is TRBV7-6 and J usage is TRBJ2-7, with D possibly being TRBD2 (5 bases). V lost 5 bases and J lost 6, with 11 bases in between. CDR1 is SGHVS and CDR2 is FNYEAQ in the germline V gene. The CDR3 runs 12 residues. The CDR3 loop is CASSQLVGEQYF. Written as DNA, the CDR3 is TGTGCCAGCAGCCAACTAGTGGGCGAGCAGTACTTC.

This clonotype was seen at least ten times. The chain recombines TRBV6-1 with TRBJ2-7; D gene ambiguous. Trimming stripped 3 bases from V and 7 bases from J, with 13 bases between. Germline lookup yields CDR1 MNHNS and CDR2 SASEGT. This CDR3 region has 13 residues. The CDR3: CASSDPGKREQYF. The DNA for the CDR3 is TGTGCCAGCAGTGACCCGGGCAAACGGGAGCAGTACTTC.